These 11 T cell receptor beta chains originate from one sample sequenced in a study of regulatory T cells in long-lasting Graves disease. Time point noted: newly diagnosed GD, antithyroid drugs for less than 3 months. Scientists built the TCR library using RNA that was extracted from PBMCs. TCR beta libraries were built with iRepertoire HTBI primers and Arm-PCR of CDR3 regions. MiXCR was run by TCRdb on the multiplex PCR reads, yielding one entry per CDR3 protein. The sample has around 240,000 distinct CDR3 sequences; more than 15% are singletons. This same sample was also part of a study on T cells in Graves' hyperthyroidism and ophthalmopathy.

The source was peripheral blood mononuclear cells (PBMCs), collected at new diagnosis, from a patient treated with antithyroid drugs. The receptors here all came from a woman between 25 and 40 years old with Graves disease.

This clonotype has a count of ten or more. V usage is TRBV5-1 and J usage is TRBJ2-1, with TRBD1 identical over 7 bases. J lost 8 bases, V lost 6 bases, and 8 bases had no gene match. Per germline, CDR1 SGHRS and CDR2 YFSETQ. The CDR3 sequence is 13 residues long. This CDR3 is CASTRQGLDEQFF. CDR3 sequence (DNA): TGCGCCAGCACCCGACAGGGTTTGGATGAGCAGTTCTTC.

This clonotype has a count of ten or more. This chain joins TRBV20-1 and TRBJ2-5, with TRBD1 matching over 8 bases. The length of the CDR3 is 14 residues. Germline assignment: CDR1 DFQATT and CDR2 SNEGSKA (reference sequence). V lost 3 bases to trimming and J lost 5 bases; unmatched junction nucleotides: 8. The CDR3 DNA reads TGCAGTGCTAGCCCAACAGGGGGTGGGGAGACCCAGTACTTC. It translates to CSASPTGGGETQYF.

This clonotype was counted a few times. V is TRBV12-3 or TRBV12-4 and J is TRBJ2-1; D possibly corresponds to TRBD2 (6 bases). With 7 bases removed from V and 8 bases from J, the gap between germline ends came to 15 bases. CDR3 size: 13 residues. Here the CDR3 reads CASTQTRAYEQFF. The CDR3 coding sequence is TGTGCCAGCACCCAGACTAGGGCGTATGAGCAGTTCTTC.

This CDR3 is CATRGRSYNEQFF. The DNA of the CDR3 is TGTGCCACCCGGGGACGGTCCTACAATGAGCAGTTCTTC. V is TRBV6-2 or TRBV6-3 and J is TRBJ2-1, with D perhaps TRBD1 or TRBD2 (5 bases each). This CDR3 comprises 13 residues. Germline V CDR1 and CDR2: MNHEY, SVGEGT. V was pared by 10 bases and J by 1 base, with 11 bases between.

This clonotype was picked up a small number of times. This sequence joins TRBV12-5 and TRBJ2-5; 8 bases line up with TRBD1. J lost 7 bases, V lost 1 base, and 11 bases had no gene match. The CDR3 length is 16 residues. The V gene's germline CDR1 is LGHNT and CDR2 FRNRAP. This CDR3 reads CASGLAQGAQGPTQYF. The CDR3 DNA sequence: TGTGCTAGTGGTTTGGCCCAGGGGGCGCAAGGACCGACCCAGTACTTC.

The chain has TRBV18 and TRBJ2-3, with a possible D match to TRBD2 (5 bases). V was trimmed by 6 bases and J by 3 bases, leaving 13 bases between them. This CDR3 contains 14 residues. Germline CDR1 and CDR2: KGHSH and LQKENI. CDR3 loop: CASSQRPVTDTQYF. CDR3 nucleotides: TGTGCCAGCTCCCAGCGGCCCGTGACAGATACGCAGTATTTT.

This clonotype was recorded many times. The chain couples TRBV6-1 to TRBJ1-4; D gene unclear. Germline assignment: CDR1 MNHNS and CDR2 SASEGT. V was cut by 3 bases and J by 4 bases, with 18 bases left in between. This CDR3 has 17 residues. Here the CDR3 DNA reads TGTGCCAGCAGTGAGGACCCTCGGGTCTTTGTTAATGAAAAACTGTTTTTT. It encodes CASSEDPRVFVNEKLFF.

Details on this clonotype: Since a much larger clone is just one base distant, this may be a read error. The rearrangement joins TRBV19 to TRBJ2-1; the D call may be TRBD1 or TRBD2 (7 bases each). This CDR3 spans 15 amino acids. CDR1 and CDR2 from the germline V gene are LNHDA and SQIVND (reference sequence). V lost 8 bases and J 9 bases, leaving 23 bases between the germline ends. The DNA for the CDR3 is TGTGCCAGTGATCATCCAGGGCAGGGGGAGGGTGAGCAGTTCTTC. This encodes CASDHPGQGEGEQFF.

Concerning this clonotype itself: This likely reflects a read error, since a far larger clone is one base away. The genes are TRBV11-1 and TRBJ2-7; 9 nucleotides match TRBD1. V trimming: 1 base; J trimming: 7 bases; junction bases outside the gene matches: 8. The germline V gene has CDR1 SGHAT and CDR2 FQDESV (reference sequence). This CDR3 spans 15 amino acids. The CDR3 reads CASSLDETGGQEQYF. The CDR3 region has the DNA TGTGCCAGCAGCTTAGACGAGACAGGGGGACAGGAGCAGTACTTC.

There are many counts of this clonotype. The CDR3 loop is CASSLDANYGYTF. The CDR3, as DNA: TGTGCCAGCAGCTTGGACGCTAACTATGGCTACACCTTC. This chain uses TRBV7-9 with TRBJ1-2; D remains unclear. V was pared by 3 bases and J by 0 bases, with 5 bases between. This CDR3 spans 13 amino acids. The germline V gene encodes CDR1 SEHNR and CDR2 FQNEAQ (reference sequence).

This clonotype was seen at least ten times. This rearrangement joins TRBV27 to TRBJ2-3; possibly TRBD2 for D (5 bases). The germline gives CDR1 MNHEY, CDR2 SMNVEV (reference sequence). Trimming shortened V by 3 bases and J by 0 bases, and 13 bases separated the two germline ends. CDR3 size: 16 residues. The CDR3 DNA reads TGTGCCAGCAGTTTCTGGGCGGGCCTGAGCACAGATACGCAGTATTTT. Translation: CASSFWAGLSTDTQYF.